The 11 T cell receptor beta chains given below trace back to one sample, sequenced in a study of blood T cell repertoires in COVID-19. Clones were sequenced by immunoSEQ multiplex PCR, and TCRdb holds only the in-frame ones, with some missing. The sample consists of roughly 240,000 clones, roughly four fifths of them appearing once. The sequenced sample consisted of peripheral blood. The source of these receptors is a woman in her 70s with acute or convalescent COVID-19.

The chain joins TRBV24-1 to TRBJ2-3; the match to TRBD2 covers 13 bases. Germline V gene lookup returns CDR1 KGHDR and CDR2 SFDVKD. CDR3 size: 17 residues. V gave up 4 bases and J gave up 3 bases; unmatched junction bases: 6. In DNA form, the CDR3 reads TGTGCCACCAGTGACATGACTAGCGGGGGGACTACAGATACGCAGTATTTT. Its protein is CATSDMTSGGTTDTQYF.

This clone was counted only a few times. J is TRBJ1-4 and V is TRBV5-6; D gene ambiguous. CDR1 is SGHDT and CDR2 is YYEEEE in the germline V gene. The V gene lost 1 base and the J gene lost 8 bases, with 9 bases spanning the gap. The CDR3 runs 13 residues. The CDR3 loop reads CASSLKGVEKLFF. The CDR3 DNA reads TGTGCCAGCAGCTTGAAGGGAGTGGAAAAACTGTTTTTT.

V and J are TRBV29-1 and TRBJ1-4; the match to TRBD1 covers 10 bases. The CDR3 is 15 residues long. V shed 7 bases and J 6 bases; nucleotides not matched to a gene: 11. CDR1 is SQVTM, CDR2 ANQGSEA, per germline. Here the CDR3 DNA reads TGCAGCGGGAAGGGGGACGGGACAGGGGATGAAAAACTGTTTTTT. Encoded protein: CSGKGDGTGDEKLFF. The whole variable domain, remainder taken from reference TRBV29-1 and TRBJ1-4, is SAVISQKPSRDICQRGTSLTIQCQVDSQVTMMFWYRQQPGQSLTLIATANQGSEATYESGFVIDKFPISRPNLTFSTLTVSNMSPEDSSIYLCSGKGDGTGDEKLFFGSGTQLSVL.

The CDR3, as DNA: TGTGCCAGCAGGGCCACAGGGGGATCTAATGAAAAACTGTTTTTT. Its protein is CASRATGGSNEKLFF. The chain joins TRBV6-1 to TRBJ1-4, with 8 bases aligning to TRBD1. This CDR3 is built from 15 residues. Trimming removed 6 bases from V and 3 bases from J; junction bases left unmatched: 6. Germline V gene sequence: CDR1 MNHNS, CDR2 SASEGT.

This clone was observed a single time. The CDR3 loop is CASSYPPGVTSSYNSPLHF. CDR3 coding DNA: TGTGCCAGCAGTTATCCCCCCGGGGTGACGAGCTCCTATAATTCACCCCTCCACTTT. This sequence joins TRBV6-2 or TRBV6-3 and TRBJ1-6; D call uncertain. The CDR3 is 19 residues long. The germline V gene has CDR1 MNHEY and CDR2 SVGEGT. Trimming pared 3 bases from V and 0 bases from J, leaving 18 bases between.

This rearrangement joins TRBV27 to TRBJ1-5; tentatively, D is TRBD1 (5 bases). CDR3 length: 15 residues. CDR1 and CDR2 from the germline V gene are MNHEY and SMNVEV (reference sequence). V gave up 8 bases and J gave up 0 bases, with 14 bases separating them. The CDR3 loop is CASLRATVSNQPQHF. The CDR3 DNA reads as TGTGCCAGCCTACGCGCGACAGTTAGCAATCAGCCCCAGCATTTT.

This chain connects TRBV3-1 (or the pseudogene TRBV3-2) to TRBJ1-5; no clear D gene. The CDR3 runs 17 residues. Trimming left V 1 base short and J 3 bases short, with 16 bases between. Germline V CDR1 and CDR2: LGHDT, YNNKEL (reference sequence). The CDR3 DNA is TGTGCCAGCAGCCAAGCTAGCGTGGCGGGATCCAATCAGCCCCAGCATTTT. Its protein product is CASSQASVAGSNQPQHF.

The CDR3 DNA sequence: TGTGCCAGCAGCGTGGCCGGGACAGACTACGAGCAGTACTTC. This sequence encodes CASSVAGTDYEQYF. The V gene is TRBV9, the J gene TRBJ2-7; 7 bases map to TRBD1. Unmatched junction bases numbered 5, after V lost 2 bases and J lost 3 bases. CDR1 SGDLS and CDR2 YYNGEE come from the germline V gene. CDR3 length: 14 residues.

The J gene is TRBJ1-3, the V gene TRBV9; a weak D match, TRBD1 (5 bases). Trimming shortened V by 2 bases and J by 4 bases, and 19 bases separated the two germline ends. The CDR3 runs 17 residues. Germline CDR1 SGDLS, CDR2 YYNGEE. CDR3 DNA: TGTGCCAGCAGCGTCGGACTTCAGGGAGGGGCAGGAAACACCATATATTTT. It is translated as CASSVGLQGGAGNTIYF. The full variable domain, with the rest looked up from reference TRBV9 and TRBJ1-3, is DSGVTQTPKHLITATGQRVTLRCSPRSGDLSVYWYQQSLDQGLQFLIQYYNGEERAKGNILERFSAQQFPDLHSELNLSSLELGDSALYFCASSVGLQGGAGNTIYFGEGSWLTVV.

The chain employs TRBV7-8 and TRBJ1-2; 10 bases line up with TRBD1. Germline V gene data show CDR1 as SGHVS and CDR2 as FQNEAQ. V lost 5 bases, J lost 2 bases, and 2 bases stayed unmatched. This CDR3 is 14 amino acids long. In nucleotides, the CDR3 is TGTGCCAGCAGCGCGGGACAGGGGAACTATGGCTACACCTTC. Protein sequence: CASSAGQGNYGYTF.

This rearrangement joins TRBV7-2 to TRBJ1-1; 10 bases map to TRBD1. Germline loops: CDR1 SGHTA, CDR2 FQGNSA. The CDR3 is 13 amino acids. The J segment lost 5 bases and the V segment lost 5 bases, leaving 2 bases of the junction unmatched. This CDR3 reads CASSPGQGTEAFF. The CDR3 region has the DNA TGTGCCAGCAGCCCGGGACAGGGGACTGAAGCTTTCTTT.